The 6 T cell receptor beta chains reported below all come from one sample, sequenced in a study of shared clonotypes between healthy human individuals (TCRdb year 2020). To prepare the library, the immunoSEQ multiplex PCR assay was applied. TCRdb took over this immuneACCESS table, retaining in-frame rearrangements with V and J assigned. Such tables are incomplete; in checked studies, under half of the missing clones stem from an unresolved V gene, and the remainder is unexplained. Across this sample there are roughly 500,000 clones, with 60% to 85% seen only once. The ten biggest clones cover over 10% of the sample. Sequencing was carried out using PBMCs. The receptor set was obtained from a woman in her thirties or forties in good health. Some clones in this sample may be carry-over from other donors' samples.

In this sample, this clone turned up a few times. The CDR3: CASSQDARTTLVAEAFF. The CDR3 DNA reads TGCGCCAGCAGCCAAGATGCCCGGACCACCCTTGTGGCTGAAGCTTTCTTT. The chain uses TRBV4-3 and TRBJ1-1; D remains ambiguous. Trimming stripped 0 bases from V and 6 bases from J, with 20 bases between. The CDR3 length is 17 residues. The germline CDR1 and CDR2 sequences are LGHNA and YSLEER.

The V gene is TRBV18, the J gene TRBJ1-5, with D unresolved. Per germline, CDR1 KGHSH and CDR2 LQKENI. V was cut by 2 bases and J by 6 bases, with 14 bases left in between. The CDR3 consists of 15 residues. In DNA, the CDR3 is TGTGCCAGCTCACCAAACGGAGAAGGATTTCAGCCCCAGCATTTT. Translating gives CASSPNGEGFQPQHF.

This sequence joins TRBV4-1 and TRBJ2-1; the D is unclear. V lost 4 bases and J 9 bases, leaving 16 bases between the germline ends. The CDR3 covers 14 residues. Germline loops: CDR1 MGHRA, CDR2 YSYEKL. The DNA for the CDR3 is TGCGCCAGCAGCCCACTGGTGCCGAGCGTTGAGCAGTTCTTC. Its translation: CASSPLVPSVEQFF.

The rearrangement joins TRBV25-1 to TRBJ1-2; D ambiguous. Germline V CDR1 and CDR2: MGHDK, SYGVNS. V lost 7 bases, J lost 4 bases, and 10 bases lay in between. The CDR3 runs 12 residues. As DNA, the CDR3 is TGTGCCAGCAATGGGGATTCCTATGGCTACACCTTC. This translates into CASNGDSYGYTF.

This clone was seen just once. This rearrangement joins TRBV28 to TRBJ1-3, with 8 bases fitting TRBD1. The V gene end was trimmed by 7 bases and the J gene end by 0 bases; junction bases not matched to a gene: 11. Looked up from germline, CDR1 is MDHEN and CDR2 is SYDVKM. The CDR3 totals 17 residues. Here the CDR3 DNA reads TGTGCCAGCACGCCACCAGGGGGCCGGATCTCTGGAAACACCATATATTTT. Protein: CASTPPGGRISGNTIYF.

The chain uses TRBV27 and TRBJ2-7, with D possibly matching TRBD1 (6 bases). Germline CDR1 is MNHEY and CDR2 is SMNVEV (reference sequence). Trimming removed 3 bases at V and 0 bases at J, with 12 bases between. This CDR3 contains 15 residues. The CDR3 DNA reads TGTGCCAGCAGTTTGAACAGGGTCCGCTCCTACGAGCAGTACTTC. Protein product: CASSLNRVRSYEQYF.